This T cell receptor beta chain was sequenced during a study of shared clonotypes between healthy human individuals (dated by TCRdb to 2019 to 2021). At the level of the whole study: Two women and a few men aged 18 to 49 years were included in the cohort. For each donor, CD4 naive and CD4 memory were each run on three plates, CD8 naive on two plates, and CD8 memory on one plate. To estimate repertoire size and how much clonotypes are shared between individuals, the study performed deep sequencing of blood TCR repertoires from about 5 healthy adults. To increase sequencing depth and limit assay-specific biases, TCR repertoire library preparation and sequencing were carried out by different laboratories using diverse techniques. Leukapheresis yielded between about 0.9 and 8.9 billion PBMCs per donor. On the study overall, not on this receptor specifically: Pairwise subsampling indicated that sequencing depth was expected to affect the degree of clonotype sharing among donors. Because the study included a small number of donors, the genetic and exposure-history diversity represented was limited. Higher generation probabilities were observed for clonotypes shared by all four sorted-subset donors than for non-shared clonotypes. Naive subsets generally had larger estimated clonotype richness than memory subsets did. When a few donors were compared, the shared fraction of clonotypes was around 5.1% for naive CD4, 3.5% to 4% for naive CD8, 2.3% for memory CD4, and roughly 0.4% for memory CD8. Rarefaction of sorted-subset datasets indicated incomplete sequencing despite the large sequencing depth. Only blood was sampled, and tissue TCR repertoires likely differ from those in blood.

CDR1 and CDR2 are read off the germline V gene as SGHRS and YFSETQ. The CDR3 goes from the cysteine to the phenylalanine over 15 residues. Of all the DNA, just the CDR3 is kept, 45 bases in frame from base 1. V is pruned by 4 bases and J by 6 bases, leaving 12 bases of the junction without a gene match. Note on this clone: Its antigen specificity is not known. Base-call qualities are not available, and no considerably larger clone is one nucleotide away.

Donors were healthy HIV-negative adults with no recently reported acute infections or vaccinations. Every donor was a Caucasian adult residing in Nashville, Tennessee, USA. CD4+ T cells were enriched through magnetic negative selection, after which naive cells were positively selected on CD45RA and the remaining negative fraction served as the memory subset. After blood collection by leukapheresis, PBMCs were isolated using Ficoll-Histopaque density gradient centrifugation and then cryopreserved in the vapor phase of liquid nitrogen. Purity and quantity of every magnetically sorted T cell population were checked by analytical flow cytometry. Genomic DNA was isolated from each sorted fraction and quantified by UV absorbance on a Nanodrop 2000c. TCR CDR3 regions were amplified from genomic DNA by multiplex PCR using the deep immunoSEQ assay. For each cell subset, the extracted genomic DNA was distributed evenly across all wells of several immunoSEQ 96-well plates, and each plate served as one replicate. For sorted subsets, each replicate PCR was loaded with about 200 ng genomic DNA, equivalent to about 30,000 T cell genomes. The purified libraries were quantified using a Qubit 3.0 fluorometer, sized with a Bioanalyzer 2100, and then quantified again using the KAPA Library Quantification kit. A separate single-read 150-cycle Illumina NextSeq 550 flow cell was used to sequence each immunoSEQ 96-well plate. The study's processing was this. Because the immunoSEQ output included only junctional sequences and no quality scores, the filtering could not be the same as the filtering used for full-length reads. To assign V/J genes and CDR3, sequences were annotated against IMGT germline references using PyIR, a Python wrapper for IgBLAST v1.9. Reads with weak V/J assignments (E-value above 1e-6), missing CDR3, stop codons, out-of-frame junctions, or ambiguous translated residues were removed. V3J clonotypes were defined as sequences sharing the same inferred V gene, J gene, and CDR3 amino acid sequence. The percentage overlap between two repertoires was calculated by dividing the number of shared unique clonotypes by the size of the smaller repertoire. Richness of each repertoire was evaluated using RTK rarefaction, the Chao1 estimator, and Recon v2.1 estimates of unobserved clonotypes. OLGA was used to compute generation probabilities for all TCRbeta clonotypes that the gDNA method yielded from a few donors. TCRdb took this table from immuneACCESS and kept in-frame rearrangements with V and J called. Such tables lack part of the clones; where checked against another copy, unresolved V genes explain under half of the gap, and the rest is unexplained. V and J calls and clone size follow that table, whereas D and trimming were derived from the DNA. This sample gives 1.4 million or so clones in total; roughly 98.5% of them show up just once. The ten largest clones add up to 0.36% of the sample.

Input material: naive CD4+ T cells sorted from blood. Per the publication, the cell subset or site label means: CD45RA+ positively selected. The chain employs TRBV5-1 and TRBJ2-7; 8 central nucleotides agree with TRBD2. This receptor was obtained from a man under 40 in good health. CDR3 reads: CASSVGTRASPEQYF. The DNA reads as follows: TGCGCCAGCAGCGTAGGGACTAGGGCCTCTCCCGAGCAGTACTTC. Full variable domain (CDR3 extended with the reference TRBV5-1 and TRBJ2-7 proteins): KAGVTQTPRYLIKTRGQQVTLSCSPISGHRSVSWYQQTPGQGLQFLFEYFSETQRNKGNFPGRFSGRQFSNSRSEMNVSTLELGDSALYLCASSVGTRASPEQYFGPGTRLTVT.